A selection of T cell receptor beta chains follows, all from one sample in a study of T cells in Graves' hyperthyroidism and ophthalmopathy. From the multiplex PCR reads, TCRdb called clonotypes with MiXCR, one entry per CDR3 protein. The sample includes around 580,000 distinct CDR3 sequences, approximately 16% of them seen just once. The sample comprised blood. The origin of the receptors is a woman younger than 35 with Graves' hyperthyroidism. Each CDR3 is given with its conserved first and last residue.

TRBJ2-3,TRBV15,CATSRISREDTQYF
TRBJ2-3,TRBV9,CASSVSPDHSDTQYF
TRBJ2-5,TRBV28,CASSFDRGLETQYF
TRBJ2-7,TRBV6-1,CAISGTSGSDEQYF
TRBJ1-4,TRBV12-3/TRBV12-4,CASSLRPGGLYLQKLFF
TRBJ2-3,TRBV2,CASLSFTDTQYF
TRBJ2-7,TRBV7-9,CASSSGVTYEQYF
TRBJ2-7,TRBV5-1,CASSVLAEPKYEQYF
TRBJ2-1,TRBV6-6,CASSYPGGRGEQFF
TRBJ1-4,TRBV12-3/TRBV12-4,CASSLSGKEKLFF
TRBJ2-3,TRBV19,CASSIGTGGADTQYF
TRBJ1-5,TRBV7-9,CASSLDKQGFDGQPQHF
TRBJ1-2,TRBV2,CASSDQGPSNYGYTF
TRBJ1-2,TRBV20-1,CSARVGQSNYGYTF
TRBJ2-5,TRBV5-1,CASSSGPDREYQETQYF
TRBJ2-3,TRBV15,CATSNRGQRTDTQYF
TRBJ1-5,TRBV12-3/TRBV12-4,CASTIGANQPQHF
TRBJ1-4,TRBV12-3/TRBV12-4,CASSSSATNEKLFF
TRBJ1-1,TRBV28,CASSTPAAEAFF
TRBJ2-7,TRBV3-1,CASSQVGTGGGYEQYF
TRBJ2-5,TRBV20-1,CSATGTSGESETQYF
TRBJ1-2,TRBV18,CASSSDGRGYTF